The source of this T cell receptor (beta chain) is a study of T cell responses to AZD1222 COVID-19 vaccine. Libraries were prepared by immunoSEQ multiplex PCR; TCRdb keeps only in-frame clonotypes and omits some of them. The sample records approximately 90,000 clones, about 90% being singletons. Regarding this clone: What it binds is not known.

Study observations and caveats: Reportedly, nearly half the spike-specific TCRs target unmutated variant regions. Among AZD1222 vaccinees, only five or six were seropositive at baseline.

The source of this sequence is an adult in good health. The specimen comprised peripheral blood, sampled on day 0 of AZD1222 vaccination.

As DNA, the CDR3 is TGTGCCAGCAGCCAGGACAGGGGGCTGACTGAAGCTTTCTTT. Residues: CASSQDRGLTEAFF. This chain connects TRBV7-8 to TRBJ1-1, with TRBD1 matching over 11 bases. The CDR3 totals 14 residues. The J segment lost 5 bases and the V segment lost 5 bases, leaving 4 bases of the junction unmatched. The V gene's germline CDR1 is SGHVS and CDR2 FQNEAQ.